This T cell receptor beta chain was sequenced in a study of identical twins. This clonotype was picked up many times. Its antigen is as yet unknown. MiXCR, run by TCRdb on the 5' RACE reads, gives a single entry per CDR3 protein. In the table there are about 700,000 distinct CDR3 sequences, roughly 6% of which are singletons. Germline V gene data show CDR1 as LNHNV and CDR2 as YYDKDF (reference sequence). Trimming stripped 8 bases from V and 7 bases from J, with 12 bases between. This CDR3 has 12 amino acids. Healthy Caucasians supplied all donations. The study's findings and limits: High-abundance cord blood beta clonotypes had fewer insertions; memory repertoires showed none. Invariant MAIT and iNKT cells could partly confound zero-insertion analyses.

The chain is built from TRBV15 and TRBJ2-1; D gene uncertain. The origin of this receptor is a man younger than 35 in good health. The sample comprised naive T cells sorted from blood. The CDR3 nucleotides are TGTGCCACCCGGACCAGTGGGAATGAGCAGTTCTTC. Its translation is CATRTSGNEQFF.